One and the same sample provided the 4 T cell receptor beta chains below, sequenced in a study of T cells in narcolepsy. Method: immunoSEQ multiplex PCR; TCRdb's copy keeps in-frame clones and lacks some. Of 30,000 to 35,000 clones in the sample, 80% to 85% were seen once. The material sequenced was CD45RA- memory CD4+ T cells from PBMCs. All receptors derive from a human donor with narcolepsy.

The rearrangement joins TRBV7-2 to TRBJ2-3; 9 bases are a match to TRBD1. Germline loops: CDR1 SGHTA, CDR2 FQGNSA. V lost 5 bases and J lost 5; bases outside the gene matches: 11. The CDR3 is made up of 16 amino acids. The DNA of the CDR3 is TGTGCCAGCAGCGCCCGACAGGGGGGGTTTGTAGATACGCAGTATTTT. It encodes CASSARQGGFVDTQYF.

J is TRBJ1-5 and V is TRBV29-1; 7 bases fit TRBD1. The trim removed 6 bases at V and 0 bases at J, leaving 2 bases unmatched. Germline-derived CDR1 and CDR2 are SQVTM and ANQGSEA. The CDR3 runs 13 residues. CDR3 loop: CSVRDSSNQPQHF. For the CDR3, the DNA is TGCAGCGTCCGGGACAGTAGCAATCAGCCCCAGCATTTT.

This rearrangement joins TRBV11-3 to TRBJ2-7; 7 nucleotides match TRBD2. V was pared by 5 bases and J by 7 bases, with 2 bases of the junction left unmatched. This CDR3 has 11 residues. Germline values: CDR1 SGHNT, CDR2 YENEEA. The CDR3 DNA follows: TGTGCCAGCAGCCACGGGGGGGAGCAGTACTTC. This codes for CASSHGGEQYF.

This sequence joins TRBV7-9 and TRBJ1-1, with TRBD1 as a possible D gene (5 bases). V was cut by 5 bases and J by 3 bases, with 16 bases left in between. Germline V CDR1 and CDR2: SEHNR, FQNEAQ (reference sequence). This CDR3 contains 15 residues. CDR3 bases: TGTGCCAGCAGCATTAGCCAGGGTAGGGACACTGAAGCTTTCTTT. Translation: CASSISQGRDTEAFF. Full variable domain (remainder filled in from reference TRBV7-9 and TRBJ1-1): DTGVSQNPRHKITKRGQNVTFRCDPISEHNRLYWYRQTLGQGPEFLTYFQNEAQLEKSRLLSDRFSAERPKGSFSTLEIQRTEQGDSAMYLCASSISQGRDTEAFFGQGTRLTVV.